Included here is one T cell receptor (beta chain) sequence, with context. The antigen this receptor binds is unknown. Within one base of it there is no much larger clone, and no base qualities were kept. The time point label of this sample denotes: cycle 4 day 1 (C4D1), after 5 to 7 weeks of nivolumab. Relapse after autologous stem cell transplantation had occurred in all trial patients, and cohorts A, B and C were distinguished by prior brentuximab vedotin exposure. A Miltenyi CD4+ T cell isolation kit was used for magnetic negative selection to purify CD4+ T cells from thawed PBMCs. The trial cohort comprised approximately 55 patients with relapsed/refractory classical Hodgkin lymphoma whose best overall responses were complete response, partial response or progressive disease. Trial patients were treated with single-agent nivolumab in the multi-cohort phase II CheckMate 205 trial. An independent review committee assessed best overall response by applying the 2007 International Working Group response criteria. Trial PBMCs were collected immediately before nivolumab initiation (C1D1) and during therapy at cycle 2 day 1 and cycle 4 day 1. Peripheral blood was collected in 8 mL Vacutainer Cell Preparation Tubes, from which PBMCs were isolated by centrifugation and then cryopreserved. Purified CD4+ and CD8+ fractions were generated only in cases for which an additional PBMC sample was available. Magnetically labelled cells were removed on LS columns in a quadroMACS separator, and the flow-through was retained as the purified fraction.

This sample was included in a study of PD-1 blockade in classical Hodgkin lymphoma (TCRdb year 2020). For context, the study as a whole: Nivolumab dosing was 3 mg/kg intravenously every 2 weeks, continuing until either disease progression or unacceptable toxicity. The study used TCR beta sequencing and CyTOF to define a peripheral blood immune signature of response to PD-1 blockade in classical Hodgkin lymphoma. What the work shows at the level of the full study, not this receptor alone: Newly diagnosed patients were reported to have lower baseline TCR diversity than healthy donors, and relapsed/refractory patients were reported to have lower baseline TCR diversity still. Diversity was lower in patients who began nivolumab less than 1 year after ASCT, so these patients were left out of later analyses to avoid confounding by immune reconstitution. Among trial patients, those achieving complete response had baseline diversity similar to that of newly diagnosed patients, while diversity was significantly lower in partial responders and progressors. By C4D1, a significant rise was seen in CD4+ TCR diversity but not in CD8+ TCR diversity (p=0.0027 vs p=0.16), and the rise was most apparent among complete responders (p=0.02). Only a single clinical trial cohort was studied, and what caused the repertoire differences, possibly disease activity or prior therapy, remained undefined.

The Qiagen DNeasy kit was used to extract genomic DNA both from unsorted PBMCs and from the negatively selected CD4+ and CD8+ fractions. Using primers that anneal to V and J segments, immunoSEQ multiplex PCR amplified the TCR beta CDR3 regions. Amplification bias was minimized using a synthetic immune receptor repertoire, and residual bias was removed computationally after sequencing. Processing in the source paper ran as follows. Repertoire diversity was quantified as the Shannon entropy index using custom Python scripts. Unsorted, CD4+ and CD8+ repertoires were analyzed separately, except for combined analyses in which CD4+ and CD8+ sequences were merged in silico. A clone was considered expanded if an increase in frequency of at least 2-fold after treatment relative to C1D1 was found, and a pseudocount of 0.5 was applied to clones undetected at baseline. Singleton clones were defined as clones with 0 or 1 copy at C1D1, and non-singleton clones were defined as clones with 2 or more copies. Clones expanded in unsorted samples were labelled as CD4+, CD8+ or unknown by matching protein sequences in sorted samples from the same patient. Wilcoxon tests on paired samples were used to test changes in diversity from C1D1 to C4D1. The clones in this table, taken by TCRdb from immuneACCESS, are in-frame only. Not every clone is retained; where verified, under half of the shortfall comes from an unresolved V gene, and the cause of the rest is unknown. Clone size and V and J calls were adopted from that table, with D and trimming inferred from the DNA. In all, the sample holds under 30,000 clones, and 86% of those were seen once. The ten largest clones take up over 0.4% of the sample.

Reading the germline V gene gives CDR1 KGHSH and CDR2 LQKENI. V loses 3 bases, J loses 6 bases, and the germline ends lie 18 bases apart. CDR3 length: 16 amino acids, cysteine to phenylalanine. Just the 48-base CDR3 DNA is kept, in frame starting at base 1. The rearranged chain carries TRBV18 and TRBJ2-1; 6 matching bases give a weak D call of TRBD2. The sequenced sample was CD4+ T cells from blood, obtained before the fourth cycle of nivolumab. This TCR came from a human donor with classical Hodgkin lymphoma. The CDR3 sequence is CASSPPLATSGNEQFF. The DNA sequence is given as TGTGCCAGCTCACCTCCTCTAGCGACTAGTGGCAATGAGCAGTTCTTC.